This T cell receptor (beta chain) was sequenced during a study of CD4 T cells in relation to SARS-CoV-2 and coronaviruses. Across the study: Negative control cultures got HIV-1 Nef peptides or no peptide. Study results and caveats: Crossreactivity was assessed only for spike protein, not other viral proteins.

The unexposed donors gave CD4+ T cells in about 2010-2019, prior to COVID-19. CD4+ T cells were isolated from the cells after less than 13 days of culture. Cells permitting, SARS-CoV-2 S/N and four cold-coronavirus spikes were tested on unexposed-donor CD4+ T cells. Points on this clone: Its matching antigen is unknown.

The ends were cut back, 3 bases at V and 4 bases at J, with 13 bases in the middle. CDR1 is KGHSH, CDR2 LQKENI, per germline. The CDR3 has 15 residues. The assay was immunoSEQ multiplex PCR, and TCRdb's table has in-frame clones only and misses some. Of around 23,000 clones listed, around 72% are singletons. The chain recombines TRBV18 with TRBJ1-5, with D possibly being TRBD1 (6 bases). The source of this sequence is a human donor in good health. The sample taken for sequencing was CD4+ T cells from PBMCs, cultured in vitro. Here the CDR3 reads CASSPGGPSNQPQHF. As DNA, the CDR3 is TGTGCCAGCTCACCGGGGGGGCCATCTAATCAGCCCCAGCATTTT.